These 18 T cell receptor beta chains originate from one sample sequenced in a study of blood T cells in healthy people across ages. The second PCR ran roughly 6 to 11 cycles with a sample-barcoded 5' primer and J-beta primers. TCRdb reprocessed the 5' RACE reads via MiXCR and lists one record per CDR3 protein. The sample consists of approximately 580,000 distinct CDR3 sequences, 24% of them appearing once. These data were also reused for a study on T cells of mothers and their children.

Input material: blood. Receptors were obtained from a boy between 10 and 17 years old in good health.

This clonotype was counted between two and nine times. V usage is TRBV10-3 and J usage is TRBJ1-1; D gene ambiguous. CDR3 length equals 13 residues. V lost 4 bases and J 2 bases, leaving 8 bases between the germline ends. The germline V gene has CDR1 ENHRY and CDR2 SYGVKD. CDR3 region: CAISGTVNTEAFF. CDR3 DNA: TGTGCCATCAGTGGGACGGTTAACACTGAAGCTTTCTTT.

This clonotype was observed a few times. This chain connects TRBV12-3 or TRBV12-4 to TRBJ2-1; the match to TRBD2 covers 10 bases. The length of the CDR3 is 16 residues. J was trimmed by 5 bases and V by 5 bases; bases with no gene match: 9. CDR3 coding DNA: TGTGCCAGCAGTGCCTTAGCGGGAGGACAAAACAATGAGCAGTTCTTC. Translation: CASSALAGGQNNEQFF.

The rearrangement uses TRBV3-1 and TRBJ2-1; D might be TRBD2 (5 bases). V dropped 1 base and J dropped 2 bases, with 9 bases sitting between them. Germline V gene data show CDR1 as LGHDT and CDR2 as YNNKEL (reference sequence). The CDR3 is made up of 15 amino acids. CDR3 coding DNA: TGTGCCAGCAGCCAAGGGCTGACTACCTACAATGAGCAGTTCTTC. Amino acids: CASSQGLTTYNEQFF.

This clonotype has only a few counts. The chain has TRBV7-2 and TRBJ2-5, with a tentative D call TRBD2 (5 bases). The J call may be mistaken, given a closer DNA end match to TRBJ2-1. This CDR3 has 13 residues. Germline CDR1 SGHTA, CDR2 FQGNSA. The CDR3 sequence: CASSRPGGLEQFF. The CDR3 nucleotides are TGTGCCAGCAGTCGACCCGGTGGACTTGAGCAGTTCTTC.

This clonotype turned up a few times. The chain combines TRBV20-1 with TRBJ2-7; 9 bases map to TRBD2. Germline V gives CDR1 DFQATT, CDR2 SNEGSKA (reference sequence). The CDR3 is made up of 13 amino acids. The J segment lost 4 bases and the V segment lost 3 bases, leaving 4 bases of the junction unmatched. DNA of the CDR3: TGCAGTGCTAGGGGTAGCGGGAGTTACGAGCAGTACTTC. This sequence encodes CSARGSGSYEQYF.

CDR3: CASSHSSGRFQETQYF. The CDR3 coding sequence is TGCGCCAGCAGCCATAGTAGCGGGAGGTTCCAAGAGACCCAGTACTTC. V usage is TRBV4-3 and J usage is TRBJ2-5; 10 positions agree with TRBD2. Looked up from germline, CDR1 is LGHNA and CDR2 is YSLEER. The CDR3 runs to 16 residues. V was pared by 3 bases and J by 1 base, with 5 bases of the junction left unmatched.

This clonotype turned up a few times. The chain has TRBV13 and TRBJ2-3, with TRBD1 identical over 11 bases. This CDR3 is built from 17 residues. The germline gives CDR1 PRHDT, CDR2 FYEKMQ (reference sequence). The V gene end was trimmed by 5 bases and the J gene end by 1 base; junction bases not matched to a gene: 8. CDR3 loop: CASSPRTGGRGTDTQYF. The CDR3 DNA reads TGTGCCAGCAGCCCCCGGACAGGGGGCCGGGGCACAGATACGCAGTATTTT.

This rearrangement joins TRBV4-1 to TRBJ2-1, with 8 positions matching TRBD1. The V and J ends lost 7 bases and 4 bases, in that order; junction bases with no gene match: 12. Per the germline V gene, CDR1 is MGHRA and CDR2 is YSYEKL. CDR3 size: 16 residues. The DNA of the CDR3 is TGCGCCAGCACCCTTCAACAGGGGGAAATTTACAATGAGCAGTTCTTC. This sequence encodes CASTLQQGEIYNEQFF.

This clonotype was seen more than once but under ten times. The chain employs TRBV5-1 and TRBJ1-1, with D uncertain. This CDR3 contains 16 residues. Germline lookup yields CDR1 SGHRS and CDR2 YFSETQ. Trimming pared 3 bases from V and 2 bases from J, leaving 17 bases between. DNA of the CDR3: TGCGCCAGCAGCTACGACATATCTGGGTTTAACACTGAAGCTTTCTTT. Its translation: CASSYDISGFNTEAFF.

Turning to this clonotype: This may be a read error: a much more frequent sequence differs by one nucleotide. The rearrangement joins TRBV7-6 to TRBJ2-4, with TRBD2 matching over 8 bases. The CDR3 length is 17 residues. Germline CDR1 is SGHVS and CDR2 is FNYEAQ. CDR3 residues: CASSLPSAGVGENIQSF. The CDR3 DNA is TGTGCCAGCAGCTTACCTTCAGCGGGGGTCGGGGAAAACATTCAGTCCTTC.

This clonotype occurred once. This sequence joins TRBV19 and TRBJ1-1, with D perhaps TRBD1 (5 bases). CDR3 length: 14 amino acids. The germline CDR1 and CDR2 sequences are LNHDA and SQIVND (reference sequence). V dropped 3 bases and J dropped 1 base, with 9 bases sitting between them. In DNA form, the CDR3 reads TGTGCCAGTAGTATCAGGGCCGGGAACACTGAAGCTTTCTTT. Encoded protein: CASSIRAGNTEAFF.

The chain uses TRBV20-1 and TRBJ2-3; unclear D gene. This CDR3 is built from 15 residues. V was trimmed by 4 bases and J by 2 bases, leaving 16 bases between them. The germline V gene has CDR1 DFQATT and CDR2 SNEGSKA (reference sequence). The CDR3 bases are TGCAGTGCTATATGGCGGAGCAAGTCCACAGATACGCAGTATTTT. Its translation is CSAIWRSKSTDTQYF.

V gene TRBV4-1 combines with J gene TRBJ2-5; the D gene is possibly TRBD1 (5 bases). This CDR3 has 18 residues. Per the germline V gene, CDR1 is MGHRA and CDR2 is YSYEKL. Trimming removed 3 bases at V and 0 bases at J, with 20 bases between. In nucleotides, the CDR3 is TGCGCCAGCAGCCAGGTTACGGGCCAGGGTCCTTACCAAGAGACCCAGTACTTC. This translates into CASSQVTGQGPYQETQYF.

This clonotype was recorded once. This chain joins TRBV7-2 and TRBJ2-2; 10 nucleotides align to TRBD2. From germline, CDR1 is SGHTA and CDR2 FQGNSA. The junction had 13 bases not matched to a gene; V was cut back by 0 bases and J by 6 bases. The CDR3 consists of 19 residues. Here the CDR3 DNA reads TGTGCCAGCAGCTTAGCTTTTATTAGCGGGAGGAACACTGCCGGGGAGCTGTTTTTT. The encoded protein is CASSLAFISGRNTAGELFF. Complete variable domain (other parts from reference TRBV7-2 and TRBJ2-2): GAGVSQSPSNKVTEKGKDVELRCDPISGHTALYWYRQSLGQGLEFLIYFQGNSAPDKSGLPSDRFSAERTGGSVSTLTIQRTQQEDSAVYLCASSLAFISGRNTAGELFFGEGSRLTVL.

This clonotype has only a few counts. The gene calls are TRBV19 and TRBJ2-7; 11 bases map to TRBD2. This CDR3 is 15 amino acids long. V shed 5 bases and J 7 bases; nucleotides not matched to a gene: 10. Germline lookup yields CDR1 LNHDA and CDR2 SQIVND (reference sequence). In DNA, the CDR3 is TGTGCCAGTAGTTTTTTTGGGACTAGCGGCCAAGAGCAGTACTTC. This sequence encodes CASSFFGTSGQEQYF.

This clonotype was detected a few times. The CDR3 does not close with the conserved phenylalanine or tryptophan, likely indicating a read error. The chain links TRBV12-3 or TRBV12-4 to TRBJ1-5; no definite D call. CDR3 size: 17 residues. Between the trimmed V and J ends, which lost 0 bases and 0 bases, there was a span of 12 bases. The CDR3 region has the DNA TGTGCCAGCAGTTTAGCCTCAAATCGATATAGCAATCAGCCCCAGCATCTT. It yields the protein CASSLASNRYSNQPQHL.

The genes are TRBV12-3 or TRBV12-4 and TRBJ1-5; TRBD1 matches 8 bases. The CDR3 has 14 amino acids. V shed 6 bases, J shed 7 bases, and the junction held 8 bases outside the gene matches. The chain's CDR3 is CASSLTGVGQPQHF. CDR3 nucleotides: TGTGCCAGCAGCCTGACAGGGGTTGGACAGCCCCAGCATTTT.

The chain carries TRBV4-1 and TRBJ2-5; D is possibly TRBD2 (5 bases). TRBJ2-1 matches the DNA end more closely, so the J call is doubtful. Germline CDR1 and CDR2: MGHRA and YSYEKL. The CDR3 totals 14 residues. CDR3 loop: CASNAESGGNEQFF. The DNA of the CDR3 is TGCGCCAGCAACGCAGAGAGCGGAGGCAATGAGCAGTTCTTC.